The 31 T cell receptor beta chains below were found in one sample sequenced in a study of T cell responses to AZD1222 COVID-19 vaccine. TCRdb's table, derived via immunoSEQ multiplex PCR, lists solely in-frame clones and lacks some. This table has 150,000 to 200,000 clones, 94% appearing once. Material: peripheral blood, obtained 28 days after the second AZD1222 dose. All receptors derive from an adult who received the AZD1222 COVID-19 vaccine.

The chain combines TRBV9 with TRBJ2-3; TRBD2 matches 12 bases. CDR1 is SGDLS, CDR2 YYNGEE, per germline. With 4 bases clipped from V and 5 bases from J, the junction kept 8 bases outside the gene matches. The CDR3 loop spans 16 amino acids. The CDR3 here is CASSFRTSGTGDTQYF. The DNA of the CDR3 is TGTGCCAGCAGCTTCAGGACTAGCGGGACGGGAGATACGCAGTATTTT.

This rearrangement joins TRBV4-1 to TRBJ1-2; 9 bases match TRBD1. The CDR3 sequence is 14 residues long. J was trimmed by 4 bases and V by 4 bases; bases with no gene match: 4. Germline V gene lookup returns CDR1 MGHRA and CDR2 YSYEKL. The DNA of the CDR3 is TGCGCCAGCAGCCGCCTACAGGGGGCCTATGGCTACACCTTC. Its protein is CASSRLQGAYGYTF.

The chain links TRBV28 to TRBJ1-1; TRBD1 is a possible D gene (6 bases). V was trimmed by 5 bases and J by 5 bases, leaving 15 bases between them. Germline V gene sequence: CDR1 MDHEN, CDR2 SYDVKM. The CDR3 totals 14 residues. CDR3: CASSRSGGWTEAFF. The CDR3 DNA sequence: TGTGCCAGCAGTCGATCGGGGGGCTGGACTGAAGCTTTCTTT.

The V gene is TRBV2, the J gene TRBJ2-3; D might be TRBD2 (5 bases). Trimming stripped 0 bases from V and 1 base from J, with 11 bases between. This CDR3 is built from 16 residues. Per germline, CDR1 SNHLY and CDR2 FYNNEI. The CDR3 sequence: CASSEALSGGTDTQYF. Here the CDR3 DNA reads TGTGCCAGCAGTGAAGCGCTCAGCGGCGGCACAGATACGCAGTATTTT. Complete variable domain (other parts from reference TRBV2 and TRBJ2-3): EPEVTQTPSHQVTQMGQEVILRCVPISNHLYFYWYRQILGQKVEFLVSFYNNEISEKSEIFDDQFSVERPDGSNFTLKIRSTKLEDSAMYFCASSEALSGGTDTQYFGPGTRLTVL.

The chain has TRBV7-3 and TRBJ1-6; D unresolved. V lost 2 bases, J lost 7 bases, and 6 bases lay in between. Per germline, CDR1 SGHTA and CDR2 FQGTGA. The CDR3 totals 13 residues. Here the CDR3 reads CASSLRANSPLHF. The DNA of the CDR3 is TGTGCCAGCAGCTTACGAGCGAATTCACCCCTCCACTTT.

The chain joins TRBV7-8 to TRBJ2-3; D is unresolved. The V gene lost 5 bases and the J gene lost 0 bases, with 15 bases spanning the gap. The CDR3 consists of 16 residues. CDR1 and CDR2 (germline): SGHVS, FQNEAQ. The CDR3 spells CASSLPGQISTDTQYF. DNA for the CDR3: TGTGCCAGCAGCCTACCGGGTCAGATTAGCACAGATACGCAGTATTTT.

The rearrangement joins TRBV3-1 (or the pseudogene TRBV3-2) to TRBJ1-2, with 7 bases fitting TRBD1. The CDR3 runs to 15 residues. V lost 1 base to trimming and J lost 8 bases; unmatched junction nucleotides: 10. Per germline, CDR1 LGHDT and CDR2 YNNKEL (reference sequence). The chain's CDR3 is CASSQGVTGAGGYTF. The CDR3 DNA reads TGTGCCAGCAGCCAAGGAGTCACAGGGGCCGGCGGCTACACCTTC.

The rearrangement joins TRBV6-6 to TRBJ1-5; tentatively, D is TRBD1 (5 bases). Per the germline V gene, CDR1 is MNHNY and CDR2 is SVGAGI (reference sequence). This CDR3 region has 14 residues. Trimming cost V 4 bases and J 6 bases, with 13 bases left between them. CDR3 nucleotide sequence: TGTGCCAGCAGTTTATGGACCGGGGGTCAGCCCCAGCATTTT. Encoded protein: CASSLWTGGQPQHF.

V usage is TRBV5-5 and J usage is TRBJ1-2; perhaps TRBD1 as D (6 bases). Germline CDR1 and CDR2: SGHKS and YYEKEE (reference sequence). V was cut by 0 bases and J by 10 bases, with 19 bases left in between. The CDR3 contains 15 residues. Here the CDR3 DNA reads TGTGCCAGCAGCTTGGGTTCGGCAGGGGAGGGGTACTACACCTTC. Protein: CASSLGSAGEGYYTF.

The CDR3 loop reads CASSYSTTGHGYTF. In nucleotides, the CDR3 is TGTGCCAGCAGTTACTCGACGACAGGCCATGGCTACACCTTC. The rearrangement links TRBV6-5 to TRBJ1-2; D perhaps matches TRBD1 (6 bases). This CDR3 is 14 amino acids long. In germline, CDR1 is MNHEY, CDR2 SVGAGI. V was pared by 0 bases and J by 6 bases, with 11 bases between.

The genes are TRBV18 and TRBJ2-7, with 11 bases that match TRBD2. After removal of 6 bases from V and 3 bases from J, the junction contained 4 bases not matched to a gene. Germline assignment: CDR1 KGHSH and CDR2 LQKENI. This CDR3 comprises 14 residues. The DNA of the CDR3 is TGTGCCAGCTCCCCCGGGACTAGCGGCTACGAGCAGTACTTC. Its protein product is CASSPGTSGYEQYF. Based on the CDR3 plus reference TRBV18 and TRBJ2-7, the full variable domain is NAGVMQNPRHLVRRRGQEARLRCSPMKGHSHVYWYRQLPEEGLKFMVYLQKENIIDESGMPKERFSAEFPKEGPSILRIQQVVRGDSAAYFCASSPGTSGYEQYFGPGTRLTVT.

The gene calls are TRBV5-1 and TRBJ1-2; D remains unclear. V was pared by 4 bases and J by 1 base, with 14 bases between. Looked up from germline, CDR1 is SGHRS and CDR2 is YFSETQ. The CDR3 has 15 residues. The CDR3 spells CASSPDSLVNYGYTF. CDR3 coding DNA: TGCGCCAGCAGCCCGGATAGTTTAGTTAACTATGGCTACACCTTC.

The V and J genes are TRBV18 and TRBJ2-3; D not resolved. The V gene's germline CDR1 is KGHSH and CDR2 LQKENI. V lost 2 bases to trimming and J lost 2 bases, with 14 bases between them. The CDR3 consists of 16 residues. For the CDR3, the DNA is TGTGCCAGCTCACCATATTCGGGCGAGGACACAGATACGCAGTATTTT. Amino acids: CASSPYSGEDTDTQYF.

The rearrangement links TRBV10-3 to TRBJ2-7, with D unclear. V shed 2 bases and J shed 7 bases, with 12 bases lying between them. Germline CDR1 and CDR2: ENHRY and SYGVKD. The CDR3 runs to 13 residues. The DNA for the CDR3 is TGTGCCATCAGTGAGCGAGACTCCATGGAGCAGTACTTC. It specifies CAISERDSMEQYF.

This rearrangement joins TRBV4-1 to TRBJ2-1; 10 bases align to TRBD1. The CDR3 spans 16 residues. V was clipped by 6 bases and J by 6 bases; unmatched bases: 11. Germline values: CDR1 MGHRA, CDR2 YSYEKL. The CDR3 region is CASRNPGQGVPNEQFF. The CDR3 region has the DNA TGCGCCAGCAGAAATCCCGGACAGGGGGTTCCCAATGAGCAGTTCTTC.

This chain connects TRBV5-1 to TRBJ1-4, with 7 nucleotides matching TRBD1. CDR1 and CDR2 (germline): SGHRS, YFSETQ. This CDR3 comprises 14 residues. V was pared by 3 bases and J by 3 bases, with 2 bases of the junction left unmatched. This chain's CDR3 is CASSSTGSNEKLFF. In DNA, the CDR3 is TGCGCCAGCAGCTCGACAGGGTCTAATGAAAAACTGTTTTTT. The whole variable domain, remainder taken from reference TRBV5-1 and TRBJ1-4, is KAGVTQTPRYLIKTRGQQVTLSCSPISGHRSVSWYQQTPGQGLQFLFEYFSETQRNKGNFPGRFSGRQFSNSRSEMNVSTLELGDSALYLCASSSTGSNEKLFFGSGTQLSVL.

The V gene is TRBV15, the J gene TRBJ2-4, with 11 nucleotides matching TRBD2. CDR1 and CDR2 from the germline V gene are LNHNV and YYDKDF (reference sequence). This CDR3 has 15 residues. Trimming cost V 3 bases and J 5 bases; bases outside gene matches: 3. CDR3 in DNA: TGTGCCACCAGCAGGACTAGCGGGGTTCAAAACATTCAGTACTTC. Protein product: CATSRTSGVQNIQYF.

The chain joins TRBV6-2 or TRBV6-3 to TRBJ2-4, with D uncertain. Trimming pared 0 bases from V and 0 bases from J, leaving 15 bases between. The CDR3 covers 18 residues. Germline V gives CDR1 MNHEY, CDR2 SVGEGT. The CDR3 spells CASSYSDLPTLAKNIQYF. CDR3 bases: TGTGCCAGCAGTTACTCGGACCTACCTACACTAGCCAAAAACATTCAGTACTTC.

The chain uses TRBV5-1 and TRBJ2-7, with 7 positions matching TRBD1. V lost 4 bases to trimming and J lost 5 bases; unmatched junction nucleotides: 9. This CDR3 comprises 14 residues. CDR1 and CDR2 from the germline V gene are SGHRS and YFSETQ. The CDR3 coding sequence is TGCGCCAGCAGCCAGTCGACAGGGACCCACGAGCAGTACTTC. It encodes CASSQSTGTHEQYF.

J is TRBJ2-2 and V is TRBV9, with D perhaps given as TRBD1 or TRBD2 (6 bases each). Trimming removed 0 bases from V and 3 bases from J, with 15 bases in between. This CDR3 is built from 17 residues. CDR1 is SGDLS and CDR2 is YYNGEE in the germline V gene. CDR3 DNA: TGTGCCAGCAGCGTAGCTGTGGGGGGCGCAGACACCGGGGAGCTGTTTTTT. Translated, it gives CASSVAVGGADTGELFF.

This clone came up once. CDR3 in amino acids: CASSTTRKNYGYTF. CDR3 in DNA: TGTGCCAGCAGTACCACTCGAAAGAACTATGGCTACACCTTC. The chain joins TRBV27 to TRBJ1-2; no definite D call. The CDR3 consists of 14 residues. The germline V and J ends were trimmed by 5 bases and 2 bases, with 12 bases remaining between them. Germline CDR1 is MNHEY and CDR2 is SMNVEV (reference sequence).

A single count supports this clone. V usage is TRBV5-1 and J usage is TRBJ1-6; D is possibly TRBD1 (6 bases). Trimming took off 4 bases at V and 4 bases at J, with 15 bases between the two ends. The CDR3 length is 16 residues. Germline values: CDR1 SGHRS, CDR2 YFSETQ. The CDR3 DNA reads TGCGCCAGCAGCAACACAGGGAATGGGTATAATTCACCCCTCCACTTT. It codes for CASSNTGNGYNSPLHF.

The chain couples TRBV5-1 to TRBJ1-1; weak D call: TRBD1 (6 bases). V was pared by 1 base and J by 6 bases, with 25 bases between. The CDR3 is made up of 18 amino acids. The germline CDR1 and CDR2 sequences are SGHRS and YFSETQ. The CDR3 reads CASSLRNLAASKGAEAFF. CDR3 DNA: TGCGCCAGCAGCTTGCGAAATTTGGCAGCCAGTAAGGGGGCTGAAGCTTTCTTT.

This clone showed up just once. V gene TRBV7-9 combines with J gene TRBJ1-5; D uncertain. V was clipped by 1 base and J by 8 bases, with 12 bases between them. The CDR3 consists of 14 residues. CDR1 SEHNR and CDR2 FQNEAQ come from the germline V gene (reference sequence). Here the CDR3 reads CASSLVGPGEPQHF. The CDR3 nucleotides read TGTGCCAGCAGCTTAGTAGGGCCAGGAGAGCCCCAGCATTTT.

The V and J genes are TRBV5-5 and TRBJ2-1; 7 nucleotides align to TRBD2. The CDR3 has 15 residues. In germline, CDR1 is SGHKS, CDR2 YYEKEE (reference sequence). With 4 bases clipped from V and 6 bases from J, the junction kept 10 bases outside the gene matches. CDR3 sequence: CASSLLAGASNEQFF. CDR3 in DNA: TGTGCCAGCAGCCTCCTGGCGGGAGCCTCCAATGAGCAGTTCTTC.

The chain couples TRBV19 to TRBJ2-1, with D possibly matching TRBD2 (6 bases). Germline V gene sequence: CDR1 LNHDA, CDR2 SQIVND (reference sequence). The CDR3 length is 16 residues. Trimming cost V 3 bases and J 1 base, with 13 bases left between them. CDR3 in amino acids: CASSIEEGNSYNEQFF. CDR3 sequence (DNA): TGTGCCAGTAGTATCGAGGAGGGAAATTCCTACAATGAGCAGTTCTTC.

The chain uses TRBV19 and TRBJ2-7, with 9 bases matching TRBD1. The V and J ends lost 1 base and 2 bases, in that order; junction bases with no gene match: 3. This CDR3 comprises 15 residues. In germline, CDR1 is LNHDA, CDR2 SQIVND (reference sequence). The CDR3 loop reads CASSIADRGTYEQYF. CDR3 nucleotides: TGTGCCAGTAGTATAGCTGACAGGGGGACCTACGAGCAGTACTTC.

The CDR3 DNA sequence: TGTGCCAGCAGCGTAGCGGGAGTTAATACAGATACGCAGTATTTT. This sequence encodes CASSVAGVNTDTQYF. The chain links TRBV9 to TRBJ2-3; weak D call: TRBD2 (6 bases). The V end lost 0 bases, the J end lost 3 bases, and 11 bases lay between the germline ends. The CDR3 totals 15 residues. CDR1 is SGDLS, CDR2 YYNGEE, per germline.

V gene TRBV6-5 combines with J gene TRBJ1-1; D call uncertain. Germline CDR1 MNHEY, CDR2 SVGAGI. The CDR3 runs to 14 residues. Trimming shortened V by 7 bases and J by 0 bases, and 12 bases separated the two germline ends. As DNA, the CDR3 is TGTGCCAGCAACTTCGGACGGGTGAACACTGAAGCTTTCTTT. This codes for CASNFGRVNTEAFF.

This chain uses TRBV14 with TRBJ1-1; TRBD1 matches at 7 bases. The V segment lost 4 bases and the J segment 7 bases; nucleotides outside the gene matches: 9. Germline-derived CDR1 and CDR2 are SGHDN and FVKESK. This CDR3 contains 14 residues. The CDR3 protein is CASSPHRGGVEAFF. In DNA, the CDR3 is TGTGCCAGCAGCCCACACAGGGGTGGTGTTGAAGCTTTCTTT.

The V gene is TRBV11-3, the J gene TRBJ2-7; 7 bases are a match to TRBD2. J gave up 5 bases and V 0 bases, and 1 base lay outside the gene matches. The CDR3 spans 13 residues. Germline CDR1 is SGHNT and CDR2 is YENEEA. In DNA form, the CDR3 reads TGTGCCAGCAGCTTAGAGGCGGGGGACGAGCAGTACTTC. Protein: CASSLEAGDEQYF.